These 2 T cell receptor beta chains were all obtained from the same sample, sequenced in a study of T cells expressing NK-cell markers. TCRdb reprocessed the 5' RACE reads, keeping one entry per CDR3 protein, no DNA. This specimen shows around 470,000 distinct CDR3 sequences; the ten leading clones hold over 1.3%. The sequenced material came from blood T cells: a sorted CD56 or NKG2C T cell subset, CD4+ or CD8+ T cells, or bulk PBMC T cells (not recorded which). The source of these receptors is a woman aged 50 to 65 in good health.

The chain couples TRBV13 to TRBJ2-1; TCRdb proposes TRBD1, but this gene call is untestable without DNA. This CDR3 has 15 residues. CDR1 and CDR2 from the germline V gene are PRHDT and FYEKMQ (reference sequence). The CDR3 sequence is CASRAARHVYNEQFF.

V is TRBV6-5 and J is TRBJ1-4. The CDR3 totals 14 residues. Germline loops: CDR1 MNHEY, CDR2 SVGAGI. The CDR3 spells CASRSFRVNEKLFF.